This TCR beta chain was recorded in a study of blood T cell repertoires in COVID-19. Looking at the study overall: The United States, Italy and Spain were the sources of the acute and convalescent COVID-19 samples. The cDNA or gDNA used as material had been derived from T cells, B-cell-depleted T cells, or PBMCs.

The CDR3 has 15 residues. Germline-derived CDR1 and CDR2 are MGHRA and YSYEKL. Trimming cost V 3 bases and J 5 bases; bases outside gene matches: 9. Sequenced by immunoSEQ multiplex PCR; TCRdb stores in-frame clones only, minus some. The table includes a few hundred thousand clones, approximately 86% detected once. This sequence originates from a woman in her 30s with acute or convalescent COVID-19. Sequenced input: peripheral blood. V gene TRBV4-1 combines with J gene TRBJ1-1; the match to TRBD1 covers 7 bases. CDR3 region: CASSHPQGTWTEAFF. The CDR3 DNA reads as TGCGCCAGCAGCCATCCACAGGGGACATGGACTGAAGCTTTCTTT.